This T cell receptor beta chain was documented in a study of blood T cell repertoires in COVID-19. Study summary: The samples span acute and convalescent COVID-19 from the United States, Italy and Spain. T cells, B-cell-depleted T cells, or PBMCs supplied cDNA or gDNA.

How the authors handled the data: Amplification with reference gene primers provided the estimates of nucleated cell counts. The protocol was immunoSEQ multiplex PCR, while the TCRdb copy is restricted to in-frame clones and leaves out a portion. Clone size and V and J calls were adopted from that table, with D and trimming inferred from the DNA. Altogether roughly 120,000 clones are present, approximately 82% being singletons, with the ten largest covering around 4%. The CDR3 loop spans 16 amino acids. The sample comprised peripheral blood. The chain recombines TRBV21-1 with TRBJ1-2. TRBV21-1 represents a pseudogene. This sequence was found in a woman of 80 years or more with acute or convalescent COVID-19. This CDR3 reads CASSNPERGRDYGYTF. For the CDR3, the DNA is TGTGCCAGCAGCAACCCCGAGAGAGGCCGCGACTATGGCTACACCTTC.